This T cell receptor (beta chain) is drawn from a study of T cell repertoires in cytomegalovirus infection. Study information: In public TCR beta signatures, there were indications of both CMV infection and matching HLA type. Study-level points and caveats: Using cumulative public TCR beta family frequency, the authors identified those who carried CMV together with the relevant HLA.

This clonotype was seen at least ten times. Its antigen remains unidentified. Each CDR3 protein is one row after TCRdb ran MiXCR on the reads. Altogether some 270,000 distinct CDR3 sequences are present, approximately 15% being singletons, with the ten largest covering roughly half. CDR1 is SGHVS, CDR2 FQNEAQ, per germline. The CDR3 spans 17 residues. Trimming took 0 bases from V and 7 from J, leaving 19 bases between them. Material: CD8+ T cells from PBMCs. The clonotype comes from a human donor in good health (CMV status not recorded). Some clones in this sample may be carry-over from other donors' samples. The chain carries TRBV7-8 and TRBJ1-5, with D possibly TRBD1 on 5 matching bases. CDR3 region: CASSLAQRRQIPQPQHF. Written as DNA, the CDR3 is TGTGCCAGCAGCTTAGCGCAGAGGCGACAGATCCCCCAGCCCCAGCATTTT. Full variable domain (rest looked up from reference TRBV7-8 and TRBJ1-5): GAGVSQSPRYKVAKRGQDVALRCDPISGHVSLFWYQQALGQGPEFLTYFQNEAQLDKSGLPSDRFFAERPEGSVSTLKIQRTQQEDSAVYLCASSLAQRRQIPQPQHFGDGTRLSIL.